These 2 T cell receptor beta chains came from one sample sequenced in a study of radiation and T cells in renal cell carcinoma. Time point here: blood 4 weeks post-SBRT, at nephrectomy. Treatment denoted: 15 Gy SBRT to primary tumor, nephrectomy 4 weeks later. Using immunoSEQ multiplex PCR, the repertoire was profiled, and TCRdb retains in-frame clones only, with some absent. The table records some 97,000 clones, 84% of them present only once. The sample in question was blood, obtained from a patient whose treatment included radiotherapy and nephrectomy. The receptors originated from a man aged 55 to 70 with renal cell carcinoma.

The V gene is TRBV5-1, the J gene TRBJ2-1, with 12 bases that match TRBD1. CDR3 length: 14 residues. V dropped 4 bases and J dropped 12; count of bases not matched to a gene: 8. Germline CDR1 SGHRS, CDR2 YFSETQ. CDR3 nucleotide sequence: TGCGCCAGCAGCGCCGGGACAGGGGGCTTTTGGCAGTTCTTC. This encodes CASSAGTGGFWQFF.

The chain carries TRBV7-2 and TRBJ2-1; a possible D gene is TRBD2 (6 bases). The CDR3 loop spans 16 amino acids. CDR1 and CDR2 from the germline V gene are SGHTA and FQGNSA. The germline V and J ends were trimmed by 5 bases and 2 bases, with 16 bases remaining between them. The CDR3 here is CASSPTAGFAYNEQFF. CDR3 in DNA: TGTGCCAGCAGCCCCACAGCGGGTTTTGCCTACAATGAGCAGTTCTTC.